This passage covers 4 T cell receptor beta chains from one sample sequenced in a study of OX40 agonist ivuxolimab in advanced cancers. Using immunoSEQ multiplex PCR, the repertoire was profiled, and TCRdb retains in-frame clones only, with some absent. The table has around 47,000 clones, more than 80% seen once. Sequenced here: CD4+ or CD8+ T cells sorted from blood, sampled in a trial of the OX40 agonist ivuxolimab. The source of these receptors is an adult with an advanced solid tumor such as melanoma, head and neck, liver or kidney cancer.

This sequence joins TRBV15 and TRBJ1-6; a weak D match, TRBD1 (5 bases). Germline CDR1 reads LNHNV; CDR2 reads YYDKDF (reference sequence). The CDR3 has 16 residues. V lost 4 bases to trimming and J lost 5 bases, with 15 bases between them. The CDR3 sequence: CATSKGRDVHNSPLHF. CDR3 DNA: TGTGCCACCAGCAAGGGTCGGGACGTTCATAATTCACCCCTCCACTTT.

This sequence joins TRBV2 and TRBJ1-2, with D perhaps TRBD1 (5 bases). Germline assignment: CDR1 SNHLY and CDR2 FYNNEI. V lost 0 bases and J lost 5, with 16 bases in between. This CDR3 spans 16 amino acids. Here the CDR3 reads CASSEAQRNRRYGYTF. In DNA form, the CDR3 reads TGTGCCAGCAGTGAAGCCCAACGAAACAGGAGGTATGGCTACACCTTC.

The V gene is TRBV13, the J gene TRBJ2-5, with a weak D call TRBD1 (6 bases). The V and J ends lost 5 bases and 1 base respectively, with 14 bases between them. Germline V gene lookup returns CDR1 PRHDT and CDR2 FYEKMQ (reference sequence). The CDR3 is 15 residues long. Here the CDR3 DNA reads TGTGCCAGCAGCGCCACTCCAGGGGCCCAAGAGACCCAGTACTTC. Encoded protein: CASSATPGAQETQYF.

CDR3 sequence: CASSLVGPQGETQYF. Here the CDR3 DNA reads TGTGCCAGCAGTCTCGTCGGGCCTCAGGGAGAGACCCAGTACTTC. This chain connects TRBV6-5 to TRBJ2-5; TRBD1 might be the D (5 bases). V was shortened by 5 bases and J by 4 bases, with 17 bases between the two germline ends. The CDR3 covers 15 residues. Germline CDR1 is MNHEY and CDR2 is SVGAGI.